Each of the 18 T cell receptor beta chains below was sequenced from the same sample in a study of metastatic and nonmetastatic thyroid tumors. MiXCR was used by TCRdb to re-call the PCR reads. Among roughly 18,000 clones listed, 28% were seen once. Thyroid surgery took place with no prior treatment in any patient. The specimen was tumor tissue. Receptors originate from a female donor with papillary thyroid cancer or a benign thyroid nodule (not recorded which). Some clones in this sample may be carry-over from other donors' samples.

The J gene is TRBJ2-7, the V gene TRBV3-1; D call uncertain. The V gene lost 2 bases and the J gene lost 2 bases, with 13 bases spanning the gap. This CDR3 has 15 amino acids. The germline V gene encodes CDR1 LGHDT and CDR2 YNNKEL (reference sequence). DNA of the CDR3: TGTGCCAGCAGCCAATTCATCGGCTCGACCTACGAGCAGTACTTC. Its translation is CASSQFIGSTYEQYF.

The CDR3 region is CASRPGTYGHEQYF. CDR3 sequence (DNA): TGTGCCAGCAGACCCGGGACCTACGGTCACGAGCAGTACTTC. This chain joins TRBV28 and TRBJ2-7; D might be TRBD1 or TRBD2, each matching 5 bases. The germline gives CDR1 MDHEN, CDR2 SYDVKM. The V and J ends lost 6 bases and 5 bases respectively, with 17 bases between them. The CDR3 has 14 amino acids. The full variable domain, rest sourced from reference TRBV28 and TRBJ2-7, is DVKVTQSSRYLVKRTGEKVFLECVQDMDHENMFWYRQDPGLGLRLIYFSYDVKMKEKGDIPEGYSVSREKKERFSLILESASTNQTSMYLCASRPGTYGHEQYFGPGTRLTVT.

Regarding this clone: Mismatch with germline at one junction end may stem from a read error. This chain links TRBV9 with TRBJ2-1; no firm D call. There are 14 residues in the CDR3. Germline V lookup: CDR1 SGDLS, CDR2 YYNGEE. The CDR3, as DNA: TGTGCCAGCAGCCCCCCGGGCTCCAACAATGAGCAGTTCTTC. It encodes CASSPPGSNNEQFF.

This clone was found a few times. A much larger clone lies one base from this, so it may be a read error. The chain has TRBV7-9 and TRBJ2-5, with D unclear. CDR1 SEHNR and CDR2 FQNEAQ come from the germline V gene (reference sequence). CDR3 length: 11 amino acids. CDR3 sequence reads: CASALGLDRFF. For the CDR3, the DNA is TGTGCCAGCGCATTAGGTTTGGACCGGTTCTTC. Filled out from reference TRBV7-9 and TRBJ2-5, the complete variable domain reads DTGVSQNPRHKITKRGQNVTFRCDPISEHNRLYWYRQTLGQGPEFLTYFQNEAQLEKSRLLSDRFSAERPKGSFSTLEIQRTEQGDSAMYLCASALGLDRFFGPGTRLLVL.

This clone turned up a few times. A read error may be the cause here, since a much bigger clone is one base away. Other nucleotide sequences from this sample produce the same CDR3. The chain employs TRBV5-1 and TRBJ2-7; D gene uncertain. Germline V gene data show CDR1 as SGHRS and CDR2 as YFSETQ. Trimming cost V 5 bases and J 10 bases, with 4 bases left between them. This CDR3 has 8 residues. CDR3 sequence reads: CASSVQYF. CDR3 sequence (DNA): TGCGCCAGCAGTGTTCAGTACTTC.

In its sample, this clone was seen a few times. The V gene is TRBV12-3 or TRBV12-4, the J gene TRBJ1-1; TRBD1 might be the D (6 bases). Trimming left V 4 bases short and J 6 bases short, with 21 bases between. The CDR3 loop spans 16 amino acids. CDR3 protein: CASSSPYSQGGAEAFF. CDR3 nucleotides: TGTGCCAGCAGTTCCCCTTACTCACAGGGTGGTGCTGAAGCTTTCTTT.

This clone is deemed medium-sized. V usage is TRBV6-1 and J usage is TRBJ1-1; D gene unclear. The CDR3 spans 14 residues. The V gene lost 9 bases and the J gene lost 4 bases, with 18 bases spanning the gap. CDR1 and CDR2 (germline): MNHNS, SASEGT. This CDR3 is CASTSVSRGTEAFF. The CDR3 nucleotides read TGTGCCAGTACCTCCGTTAGTCGGGGCACTGAAGCTTTCTTT.

This clone has at least ten counts. This chain links TRBV11-2 with TRBJ2-6; 7 nucleotides match TRBD2. CDR3 length: 19 residues. The V and J ends lost 0 bases and 3 bases, in that order; junction bases with no gene match: 11. Looked up from germline, CDR1 is SGHAT and CDR2 is FQNNGV. The CDR3 DNA sequence: TGTGCCAGCAGCTTAGAGGTAGCGGGCCTATTAGGTGGGGCCAACGTCCTGACTTTC. Translated, it gives CASSLEVAGLLGGANVLTF.

This clone was seen repeatedly, ten times or more. The chain has TRBV7-9 and TRBJ2-1; D is ambiguous. The CDR3 length is 14 residues. Trimming shortened V by 5 bases and J by 0 bases, and 8 bases separated the two germline ends. Germline lookup yields CDR1 SEHNR and CDR2 FQNEAQ (reference sequence). CDR3 region: CASSQQSSYNEQFF. In DNA, the CDR3 is TGTGCCAGCAGCCAGCAAAGCTCCTACAATGAGCAGTTCTTC.

This clone was detected many times. V gene TRBV30 combines with J gene TRBJ2-5; the match to TRBD2 covers 11 bases. The CDR3 loop spans 14 amino acids. Germline V gene sequence: CDR1 GTSNPN, CDR2 SVGIG (reference sequence). V was pared by 5 bases and J by 2 bases, with 4 bases of the junction left unmatched. CDR3 DNA: TGTGCCTGGTTAGGGACTAGCGGACAAGAGACCCAGTACTTC. This sequence encodes CAWLGTSGQETQYF.

The V gene is TRBV9, the J gene TRBJ1-6; D is ambiguous. The CDR3 runs 16 residues. Trimming took off 0 bases at V and 0 bases at J, with 7 bases between the two ends. The germline CDR1 and CDR2 sequences are SGDLS and YYNGEE. As DNA, the CDR3 is TGTGCCAGCAGCGTAGGGAGCAGCTCCTATAATTCACCCCTCCACTTT. Translation: CASSVGSSSYNSPLHF.

This clone was detected ten times or more. The chain uses TRBV10-2 and TRBJ2-7; tentatively, D is TRBD2 (6 bases). Germline loops: CDR1 WSHSY, CDR2 SAAADI. V lost 6 bases and J lost 2, with 17 bases in between. This CDR3 contains 15 residues. CDR3 in DNA: TGCGCCAGCAGATCACCCGACGGAGGGACCTACGAGCAGTACTTC. It translates to CASRSPDGGTYEQYF.

This chain links TRBV7-2 with TRBJ2-2; 12 nucleotides align to TRBD1. V gave up 9 bases and J gave up 5 bases; unmatched junction bases: 7. The CDR3 has 15 amino acids. In germline, CDR1 is SGHTA, CDR2 FQGNSA. The CDR3 reads CASRGQGAGTGELFF. For the CDR3, the DNA is TGTGCCAGTAGGGGACAGGGGGCAGGGACCGGGGAGCTGTTTTTT.

The sample holds many counts of this clone. Given the absence of the conserved phenylalanine or tryptophan at the CDR3 end, a read error is likely. The chain recombines TRBV20-1 with TRBJ1-1; 7 nucleotides match TRBD1. CDR1 is DFQATT and CDR2 is SNEGSKA in the germline V gene (reference sequence). V lost 7 bases to trimming and J lost 2 bases; unmatched junction nucleotides: 4. The CDR3 runs 12 residues. The CDR3 sequence: CSVHRGNTEAFI. In DNA form, the CDR3 reads TGCAGTGTTCACAGGGGTAACACTGAAGCTTTCATT.

This clone is medium-sized within its sample. V is TRBV28 and J is TRBJ2-7, with 9 bases matching TRBD2. Germline V gives CDR1 MDHEN, CDR2 SYDVKM. The CDR3 spans 15 residues. Trimming took 2 bases from V and 3 from J; bases not matched to a gene: 5. The CDR3 loop reads CASSLVLAGIYEQYF. CDR3 sequence (DNA): TGTGCCAGCAGTTTAGTGCTAGCGGGAATCTACGAGCAGTACTTC.

This clone was counted only a few times. A much larger clone sits a single nucleotide away, making a read error possible. The V gene is TRBV2, the J gene TRBJ1-1; weak D call: TRBD1 (6 bases). Germline-derived CDR1 and CDR2 are SNHLY and FYNNEI. Trimming took off 9 bases at V and 5 bases at J, with 13 bases between the two ends. This CDR3 spans 12 amino acids. The CDR3 loop is CARGGKRTEAFF. CDR3 sequence (DNA): TGTGCCAGAGGGGGGAAAAGGACTGAAGCTTTCTTT.

This clone ranks as medium-sized. The chain joins TRBV18 to TRBJ2-7; D is unresolved. V shed 3 bases and J shed 4 bases, with 10 bases lying between them. This CDR3 is built from 13 residues. Germline-derived CDR1 and CDR2 are KGHSH and LQKENI. This CDR3 is CASSPEIGYEQYF. Written as DNA, the CDR3 is TGTGCCAGCTCACCCGAGATCGGGTACGAGCAGTACTTC. Full variable domain (remainder filled in from reference TRBV18 and TRBJ2-7): NAGVMQNPRHLVRRRGQEARLRCSPMKGHSHVYWYRQLPEEGLKFMVYLQKENIIDESGMPKERFSAEFPKEGPSILRIQQVVRGDSAAYFCASSPEIGYEQYFGPGTRLTVT.

This clone was picked up many times. The chain links TRBV29-1 to TRBJ2-5; TRBD1 is a possible D gene (6 bases). CDR1 is SQVTM, CDR2 ANQGSEA, per germline. This CDR3 region has 13 residues. V lost 4 bases to trimming and J lost 5 bases, with 14 bases between them. In DNA form, the CDR3 reads TGCAGCGTTGCCAGGGGTTTAGAGGAGACCCAGTACTTC. Residues: CSVARGLEETQYF. The full variable domain, in which reference TRBV29-1 and TRBJ2-5 provide the parts outside the CDR3, is SAVISQKPSRDICQRGTSLTIQCQVDSQVTMMFWYRQQPGQSLTLIATANQGSEATYESGFVIDKFPISRPNLTFSTLTVSNMSPEDSSIYLCSVARGLEETQYFGPGTRLLVL.